The 26 T cell receptor beta chains given below trace back to one sample, sequenced in a study of cytotoxic CD8 clonotypes in ibrutinib-treated CLL. The method was immunoSEQ multiplex PCR; TCRdb's version includes in-frame clones alone and lacks a portion of them. The data show fewer than 90,000 clones, 86% seen once. Sequenced material: PBMCs, taken before ibrutinib treatment. All receptors derive from a human donor with chronic lymphocytic leukemia.

The chain uses TRBV9 and TRBJ1-1; unclear D gene. Deletions cut 0 bases from V and 8 bases from J, with 8 bases between. The CDR3 extends over 12 amino acids. Germline CDR1 is SGDLS and CDR2 is YYNGEE. CDR3 protein: CASSVGAAEAFF. CDR3 nucleotides: TGTGCCAGCAGCGTAGGAGCCGCAGAAGCTTTCTTT.

V usage is TRBV5-1 and J usage is TRBJ2-7; the match to TRBD1 covers 8 bases. Germline CDR1 reads SGHRS; CDR2 reads YFSETQ. V lost 4 bases and J lost 3; bases outside the gene matches: 9. The CDR3 is 15 residues long. The CDR3 sequence is CASSAKTGELYEQYF. The CDR3 coding sequence is TGCGCCAGCAGCGCTAAGACAGGGGAGCTCTACGAGCAGTACTTC.

This chain joins TRBV6-1 and TRBJ1-2; D unclear. Trimming took 7 bases from V and 3 from J, leaving 6 bases between them. This CDR3 contains 11 residues. CDR1 is MNHNS, CDR2 SASEGT, per germline. CDR3 loop: CASNGHYGYTF. The CDR3, as DNA: TGTGCCAGCAACGGCCACTATGGCTACACCTTC.

The V gene is TRBV15, the J gene TRBJ1-2; 7 nucleotides match TRBD1. The V and J ends lost 3 bases and 4 bases, in that order; junction bases with no gene match: 8. The germline gives CDR1 LNHNV, CDR2 YYDKDF (reference sequence). The CDR3 consists of 15 residues. The CDR3, as DNA: TGTGCCACCAGCAGGCTATCGACAGGGTTCTATGGCTACACCTTC. This codes for CATSRLSTGFYGYTF.

This chain links TRBV9 with TRBJ2-2; D is undetermined. The germline gives CDR1 SGDLS, CDR2 YYNGEE. This CDR3 contains 16 residues. The V end lost 0 bases, the J end lost 5 bases, and 14 bases lay between the germline ends. CDR3 nucleotides: TGTGCCAGCAGCGTAGTACCCCGTCCGGATACCGGGGAGCTGTTTTTT. Translation gives CASSVVPRPDTGELFF.

The gene calls are TRBV7-9 and TRBJ2-3; TRBD2 matches 10 bases. V lost 7 bases, J lost 5 bases, and 21 bases stayed unmatched. Germline CDR1 and CDR2: SEHNR and FQNEAQ (reference sequence). The CDR3 contains 19 residues. CDR3 DNA: TGTGCCAGCAACCTAGTTCAGCCTAGCGGGAGAGCTAACTTAGATACGCAGTATTTT. Translating it yields CASNLVQPSGRANLDTQYF.

The sample holds one count of this clone. This chain uses TRBV2 with TRBJ2-7; maybe TRBD1 (6 bases). V was trimmed by 5 bases and J by 12 bases, leaving 20 bases between them. The CDR3 consists of 13 residues. The germline V gene has CDR1 SNHLY and CDR2 FYNNEI. CDR3 sequence: CASSTLYTGTSYF. CDR3 nucleotide sequence: TGTGCCAGCAGTACCCTCTATACAGGGACCTCGTACTTC. The full variable domain, completed using reference TRBV2 and TRBJ2-7, is EPEVTQTPSHQVTQMGQEVILRCVPISNHLYFYWYRQILGQKVEFLVSFYNNEISEKSEIFDDQFSVERPDGSNFTLKIRSTKLEDSAMYFCASSTLYTGTSYFGPGTRLTVT.

The V gene is TRBV11-3, the J gene TRBJ2-1; TRBD2 aligns across 11 bases. The junction had 2 bases not matched to a gene; V was cut back by 5 bases and J by 5 bases. The CDR3 runs to 14 residues. Germline loops: CDR1 SGHNT, CDR2 YENEEA. The CDR3 sequence is CASSISGRDNEQFF. The CDR3 DNA reads as TGTGCCAGCAGCATTAGCGGGAGGGACAATGAGCAGTTCTTC.

The chain uses TRBV27 and TRBJ2-6; D not certain. This CDR3 has 13 residues. CDR1 is MNHEY, CDR2 SMNVEV, per germline (reference sequence). The V gene lost 6 bases and the J gene lost 0 bases, with 3 bases spanning the gap. The chain's CDR3 is CASRFSGANVLTF. Here the CDR3 DNA reads TGTGCCAGCAGGTTCTCTGGGGCCAACGTCCTGACTTTC.

V is TRBV5-1 and J is TRBJ1-1; possible D gene TRBD1, 5 bases. V lost 4 bases and J 5 bases, leaving 18 bases between the germline ends. The CDR3 runs 15 residues. The germline gives CDR1 SGHRS, CDR2 YFSETQ. The CDR3 sequence: CASSPAGISGTEAFF. The CDR3 DNA follows: TGCGCCAGCAGCCCCGCAGGGATAAGTGGAACTGAAGCTTTCTTT.

This clone turned up a few times. The CDR3 reads CASSISMEFYGYTF. CDR3 nucleotides: TGTGCCAGTAGTATTAGTATGGAATTCTATGGCTACACCTTC. The chain combines TRBV19 with TRBJ1-2, with D unresolved. Trimming pared 3 bases from V and 4 bases from J, leaving 12 bases between. This CDR3 has 14 amino acids. The germline V gene has CDR1 LNHDA and CDR2 SQIVND (reference sequence).

The rearrangement uses TRBV28 and TRBJ2-1, with D possibly TRBD1 on 5 matching bases. In germline, CDR1 is MDHEN, CDR2 SYDVKM. The CDR3 has 14 residues. V lost 3 bases and J lost 7, with 13 bases in between. The CDR3 spells CASSFAARGNEQFF. CDR3 nucleotides: TGTGCCAGCAGTTTCGCGGCTAGGGGTAATGAGCAGTTCTTC.

The rearrangement links TRBV27 to TRBJ2-2, with a weak D call TRBD1 (5 bases). Trimming stripped 3 bases from V and 4 bases from J, with 15 bases between. The CDR3 contains 16 residues. From germline, CDR1 is MNHEY and CDR2 SMNVEV (reference sequence). In nucleotides, the CDR3 is TGTGCCAGCAGTTTCCCCAGGGTATCAGGCACCGGGGAGCTGTTTTTT. It is translated as CASSFPRVSGTGELFF.

The rearrangement links TRBV27 to TRBJ2-7; TRBD2 matches 8 bases. The CDR3 length is 15 residues. Losses at the gene ends were 5 bases for V and 0 bases for J; bases not matched to a gene: 6. Germline V gives CDR1 MNHEY, CDR2 SMNVEV (reference sequence). The CDR3 sequence: CASSAGGTSSYEQYF. The CDR3 DNA reads as TGTGCCAGCAGTGCCGGGGGGACTAGCTCCTACGAGCAGTACTTC.

This clone was seen only once. The V gene is TRBV11-1, the J gene TRBJ2-2; perhaps TRBD2 as D (6 bases). Germline V lookup: CDR1 SGHAT, CDR2 FQDESV (reference sequence). The V end was cut by 5 bases, the J end by 1 base, with 8 bases between. This CDR3 is 14 amino acids long. The DNA for the CDR3 is TGTGCCAGCAGCGCTAGCGAGAACACCGGGGAGCTGTTTTTT. Translation gives CASSASENTGELFF.

The chain carries TRBV7-8 and TRBJ2-5; tentatively, D is TRBD2 (6 bases). Germline CDR1 is SGHVS and CDR2 is FQNEAQ. The CDR3 consists of 17 residues. Trimming pared 1 base from V and 0 bases from J, leaving 15 bases between. Written as DNA, the CDR3 is TGTGCCAGCAGCTTAGGTGGTGGACTAAGGGACCAAGAGACCCAGTACTTC. This codes for CASSLGGGLRDQETQYF.

The J gene is TRBJ2-1, the V gene TRBV4-2; 8 bases agree with TRBD2. Germline CDR1 is LGHNA and CDR2 is YNFKEQ. Trimming cost V 4 bases and J 6 bases; bases outside gene matches: 5. This CDR3 comprises 14 residues. CDR3 sequence reads: CASSPGGGSNEQFF. CDR3 DNA sequence: TGTGCCAGCAGCCCTGGCGGGGGGAGCAATGAGCAGTTCTTC.

The chain links TRBV9 to TRBJ1-4; TRBD1 agrees at 7 bases. V lost 3 bases to trimming and J lost 3 bases; unmatched junction nucleotides: 2. In germline, CDR1 is SGDLS, CDR2 YYNGEE. CDR3 length: 14 amino acids. CDR3 region: CASSETGPNEKLFF. The CDR3 DNA follows: TGTGCCAGCAGCGAGACAGGGCCTAATGAAAAACTGTTTTTT.

This clone was seen just once. The chain recombines TRBV7-9 with TRBJ2-2, with 14 bases that match TRBD2. Looked up from germline, CDR1 is SEHNR and CDR2 is FQNEAQ (reference sequence). This CDR3 region has 18 residues. The trim removed 4 bases at V and 1 base at J, leaving 5 bases unmatched. As DNA, the CDR3 is TGTGCCAGCAGCTATCCGGGACTAGCGGGGGTGAACACCGGGGAGCTGTTTTTT. This sequence encodes CASSYPGLAGVNTGELFF. Using reference TRBV7-9 and TRBJ2-2 for the parts outside the CDR3, the full variable domain is DTGVSQNPRHKITKRGQNVTFRCDPISEHNRLYWYRQTLGQGPEFLTYFQNEAQLEKSRLLSDRFSAERPKGSFSTLEIQRTEQGDSAMYLCASSYPGLAGVNTGELFFGEGSRLTVL.

The J gene is TRBJ2-1, the V gene TRBV28; D remains unclear. Looked up from germline, CDR1 is MDHEN and CDR2 is SYDVKM. The CDR3 spans 11 residues. V was shortened by 4 bases and J by 8 bases, with 6 bases between the two germline ends. CDR3 in amino acids: CASSWPDEQFF. For the CDR3, the DNA is TGTGCCAGCAGTTGGCCCGATGAGCAGTTCTTC.

In this sample, this clone turned up once. The chain combines TRBV5-6 with TRBJ1-3, with TRBD1 as a possible D gene (6 bases). Germline values: CDR1 SGHDT, CDR2 YYEEEE. This CDR3 is built from 16 residues. The ends were cut back, 4 bases at V and 4 bases at J, with 18 bases in the middle. The chain's CDR3 is CASSPPGRGAGNTIYF. The CDR3 bases are TGTGCCAGCAGCCCACCCGGCAGGGGCGCCGGAAACACCATATATTTT.

The sample holds a few counts of this clone. V is TRBV18 and J is TRBJ2-7, with 11 bases aligning to TRBD2. Germline loops: CDR1 KGHSH, CDR2 LQKENI. The CDR3 has 17 amino acids. V lost 2 bases and J lost 0; bases outside the gene matches: 6. The CDR3 DNA reads as TGTGCCAGCTCACCATTCGGTCTAGCGGGAGGCTCCTACGAGCAGTACTTC. This gives the protein CASSPFGLAGGSYEQYF.

V usage is TRBV11-2 and J usage is TRBJ2-7; the D call may be TRBD1 or TRBD2 (5 bases each). Germline V gene lookup returns CDR1 SGHAT and CDR2 FQNNGV. The CDR3 runs to 14 residues. Trimming cost V 3 bases and J 2 bases, with 11 bases left between them. The CDR3 loop is CASSFRDLTYEQYF. The DNA of the CDR3 is TGTGCCAGCAGCTTCAGGGACCTGACCTACGAGCAGTACTTC. Full variable domain (outside the CDR3, taken from reference TRBV11-2 and TRBJ2-7): EAGVAQSPRYKIIEKRQSVAFWCNPISGHATLYWYQQILGQGPKLLIQFQNNGVVDDSQLPKDRFSAERLKGVDSTLKIQPAKLEDSAVYLCASSFRDLTYEQYFGPGTRLTVT.

The chain recombines TRBV5-4 with TRBJ2-5; 10 bases fit TRBD1. Germline V lookup: CDR1 SGHNT, CDR2 YYREEE (reference sequence). Unmatched junction bases numbered 9, after V lost 2 bases and J lost 5 bases. This CDR3 is 16 amino acids long. In DNA form, the CDR3 reads TGTGCCAGCAGCTTTTACCCGGGACAGGGGACGGAGACCCAGTACTTC. Translated: CASSFYPGQGTETQYF.

The J gene is TRBJ1-2, the V gene TRBV28; TRBD1 matches at 9 bases. Germline loops: CDR1 MDHEN, CDR2 SYDVKM. Trimming removed 4 bases from V and 5 bases from J; junction bases left unmatched: 5. This CDR3 has 14 amino acids. The CDR3 sequence is CASSYSGQGYGYTF. The DNA of the CDR3 is TGTGCCAGCAGTTATTCGGGACAGGGTTATGGCTACACCTTC.

This clone appeared a single time. The V gene is TRBV27, the J gene TRBJ1-1; D might be TRBD1 (5 bases). The CDR3 is 13 amino acids. The germline V gene has CDR1 MNHEY and CDR2 SMNVEV (reference sequence). V was cut by 4 bases and J by 5 bases, with 11 bases left in between. CDR3: CASSSMQGTEAFF. For the CDR3, the DNA is TGTGCCAGCAGTTCCATGCAGGGAACTGAAGCTTTCTTT.